This T cell receptor beta chain was retrieved from a study of blood T cell repertoires in COVID-19. Across the study: The samples span acute and convalescent COVID-19 from the United States, Italy and Spain.

In this sample, this clone turned up once. Germline-derived CDR1 and CDR2 are SNHLY and FYNNEI. The CDR3 has 15 amino acids. With 6 bases removed from V and 2 bases from J, the gap between germline ends came to 17 bases. Under the authors' procedure: Reference gene primer amplification in the assay estimated nucleated cell counts. Method: immunoSEQ multiplex PCR; TCRdb's copy keeps in-frame clones and lacks some. V, J and clone size derive from that table, while D and trimming were established from the DNA sequence. The sample has some 50,000 clones, around 87% seen once; the top ten hold approximately 5%.

The clonotype was recovered from a human donor in a cohort sampled during active COVID-19. Sample: peripheral blood. The V call is TRBV2, the J call TRBJ2-7; D possibly corresponds to TRBD2 (6 bases). CDR3 sequence reads: CASRGLGLQTYEQYF. In DNA form, the CDR3 reads TGTGCCAGCAGAGGGTTGGGACTCCAAACCTACGAGCAGTACTTC.